This T cell receptor beta chain appears in the sequencing data of a study of TIL therapy for anti-PD-1-resistant metastatic lung cancer. Study-level information: Median tumor mutation burden was 1.5 mutations per megabase. General study points: The baseline peripheral repertoire was partially replaced by infused TIL clonotypes that later decayed.

The time point denotes: pre-treatment sample, taken before nivolumab and TIL therapy. Adults with stage 4 NSCLC were enrolled in a phase I trial. V gave up 3 bases and J gave up 9 bases; unmatched junction bases: 4. The CDR3 contains 13 residues. Germline loops: CDR1 SGHNT, CDR2 YENEEA. This was the immunoSEQ v3 assay. Sequenced by immunoSEQ multiplex PCR; TCRdb stores in-frame clones only, minus some. Among approximately 47,000 clones, 65% to 90% were seen once, and the ten largest hold approximately 5%. This clone was seen only a few times. Its matching antigen is unknown. This receptor was identified in a person aged 25 to 79 with non-small cell lung cancer. This material consisted of blood, taken at baseline. The rearrangement joins TRBV11-3 to TRBJ1-1; 10 bases map to TRBD1. The CDR3 DNA reads TGTGCCAGCAGCTTGGTGACAGGGGGCCAAGCTTTCTTT. Protein product: CASSLVTGGQAFF.